The 10 T cell receptor beta chains below were found in one sample sequenced in a study of blood T cell repertoires in COVID-19. Using immunoSEQ multiplex PCR, the repertoire was profiled, and TCRdb retains in-frame clones only, with some absent. The data show about 140,000 clones, 78% seen once. The sample comprised PBMCs or T cells enriched from blood (not recorded which). The receptors originated from a woman in her fifties or sixties who had recovered from COVID-19.

The J gene is TRBJ2-5, the V gene TRBV28; TRBD1 matches at 9 bases. J was trimmed by 3 bases and V by 3 bases; bases with no gene match: 14. This CDR3 is built from 18 residues. CDR1 and CDR2 (germline): MDHEN, SYDVKM. The CDR3 sequence is CASSFPYRGRLAEETQYF. The CDR3 DNA is TGTGCCAGCAGTTTCCCCTACAGGGGGCGGCTAGCGGAAGAGACCCAGTACTTC.

The chain links TRBV2 to TRBJ1-4, with D tentatively TRBD1 (5 bases). Trimming took 7 bases from V and 17 from J, leaving 26 bases between them. The CDR3 is 14 amino acids. Per germline, CDR1 SNHLY and CDR2 FYNNEI. This chain's CDR3 is CASKVRNYPLRGFF. The CDR3, as DNA: TGTGCCAGCAAAGTGCGGAACTATCCTCTTAGGGGTTTTTTT. The complete variable domain, with remaining parts taken from reference TRBV2 and TRBJ1-4, reads EPEVTQTPSHQVTQMGQEVILRCVPISNHLYFYWYRQILGQKVEFLVSFYNNEISEKSEIFDDQFSVERPDGSNFTLKIRSTKLEDSAMYFCASKVRNYPLRGFFGSGTQLSVL.

The chain has TRBV3-1 (or the pseudogene TRBV3-2) and TRBJ2-5; TRBD2 matches at 8 bases. Germline values: CDR1 LGHDT, CDR2 YNNKEL (reference sequence). This CDR3 has 13 residues. J lost 6 bases, V lost 4 bases, and 4 bases had no gene match. This CDR3 reads CASSPGGVKTQYF. DNA of the CDR3: TGTGCCAGCAGCCCGGGGGGGGTAAAGACCCAGTACTTC.

The V call is TRBV19, the J call TRBJ2-1, with D hard to call. Looked up from germline, CDR1 is LNHDA and CDR2 is SQIVND (reference sequence). The CDR3 has 13 amino acids. The V gene lost 4 bases and the J gene lost 4 bases, with 8 bases spanning the gap. CDR3 sequence: CASSTTEYNEQFF. Written as DNA, the CDR3 is TGTGCCAGTAGTACTACCGAGTACAATGAGCAGTTCTTC.

The genes are TRBV9 and TRBJ2-3; 8 bases agree with TRBD2. This CDR3 is 18 amino acids long. V was clipped by 0 bases and J by 3 bases; unmatched bases: 12. Germline V CDR1 and CDR2: SGDLS, YYNGEE. The CDR3 loop reads CASSVASGGALLTDTQYF. CDR3 coding DNA: TGTGCCAGCAGCGTAGCGAGCGGGGGAGCCCTCCTGACAGATACGCAGTATTTT.

The chain is built from TRBV28 and TRBJ1-1; 8 bases match TRBD1. The CDR3 loop spans 15 amino acids. The germline gives CDR1 MDHEN, CDR2 SYDVKM. The V gene end was trimmed by 6 bases and the J gene end by 3 bases; junction bases not matched to a gene: 9. The CDR3 reads CASRFPGTGDTEAFF. The CDR3 DNA reads TGTGCCAGCAGGTTTCCCGGGACAGGTGACACTGAAGCTTTCTTT.

V usage is TRBV7-9 and J usage is TRBJ2-7, with 8 positions matching TRBD1. The CDR3 extends over 15 amino acids. CDR1 SEHNR and CDR2 FQNEAQ come from the germline V gene (reference sequence). Trimming cost V 3 bases and J 4 bases; bases outside gene matches: 8. The chain's CDR3 is CASSLGQGARYEQYV. CDR3 DNA sequence: TGTGCCAGCAGCTTGGGTCAGGGGGCGAGATACGAGCAGTACGTC.

This chain joins TRBV7-9 and TRBJ1-6; D gene uncertain. The ends were cut back, 5 bases at V and 10 bases at J, with 12 bases in the middle. The germline CDR1 and CDR2 sequences are SEHNR and FQNEAQ (reference sequence). The CDR3 sequence is 13 residues long. The CDR3 region is CASSPRLESPLHF. CDR3 DNA: TGTGCCAGCAGCCCCCGCTTGGAGTCACCCCTCCACTTT.

The chain couples TRBV4-1 to TRBJ1-2; D call uncertain. The V and J ends lost 2 bases and 3 bases respectively, with 16 bases between them. CDR3 length: 16 residues. CDR1 is MGHRA and CDR2 is YSYEKL in the germline V gene. The CDR3 sequence is CASSQLDGGIDYGYTF. CDR3 nucleotide sequence: TGCGCCAGCAGCCAACTCGACGGAGGTATTGACTATGGCTACACCTTC.

V and J are TRBV18 and TRBJ2-2, with 7 bases lining up with TRBD1. This CDR3 contains 14 residues. Per the germline V gene, CDR1 is KGHSH and CDR2 is LQKENI. J lost 2 bases, V lost 8 bases, and 5 bases had no gene match. CDR3 residues: CASGRQGNTGELFF. CDR3 nucleotide sequence: TGTGCCAGCGGTCGACAGGGCAACACCGGGGAGCTGTTTTTT.